This TCR beta chain appears in the sequencing data of a study of T cell responses to AZD1222 COVID-19 vaccine. The study's findings and limits: Spike-specific TCR breadth and depth went up after people got two AZD1222 doses.

TCRdb keeps only in-frame clones here, not all; method: immunoSEQ multiplex PCR. The data show about 86,000 clones, around 90% seen once. The V gene's germline CDR1 is SGHTA and CDR2 FQGNSA. The CDR3 totals 15 residues. As concerns this clone: The antigen remains unidentified. The junction does not match germline at one end; this may be a read error.

This specimen consisted of peripheral blood, obtained on day 0 of AZD1222 vaccination. This TCR came from an adult in good health. This chain links TRBV7-2 with TRBJ1-1; TRBD1 matches at 9 bases. In DNA, the CDR3 is TGCGCCAGCAGCTCTCAGGGACAGGGGAACACTGAAGCTTTCTTT. It translates to CASSSQGQGNTEAFF. Combining the CDR3 with reference TRBV7-2 and TRBJ1-1 gives the whole variable domain GAGVSQSPSNKVTEKGKDVELRCDPISGHTALYWYRQSLGQGLEFLIYFQGNSAPDKSGLPSDRFSAERTGGSVSTLTIQRTQQEDSAVYLCASSSQGQGNTEAFFGQGTRLTVV.